Below, one T cell receptor beta chain is given with its context. Germline and junction disagree at one end, which may indicate a read error. The table came from immunoSEQ multiplex PCR; TCRdb's copy has only in-frame clones and leaves some out. The sample includes roughly 110,000 clones, 85% to 95% seen only once; the top ten take roughly 1.5%. The sample belongs to a study of T cell changes during pregnancy in multiple sclerosis. In germline, CDR1 is MNHEY, CDR2 SMNVEV (reference sequence). This CDR3 contains 14 residues. The TCR was taken from a female donor with multiple sclerosis, enrolled in a pregnancy study. This chain links TRBV27 with TRBJ2-3; D uncertain. The specimen was peripheral blood, collected after pregnancy. The CDR3 bases are TGTGCCAGCATGCCCAGCAGATACACAGATATGCAGTATTTT. As protein: CASMPSRYTDMQYF.